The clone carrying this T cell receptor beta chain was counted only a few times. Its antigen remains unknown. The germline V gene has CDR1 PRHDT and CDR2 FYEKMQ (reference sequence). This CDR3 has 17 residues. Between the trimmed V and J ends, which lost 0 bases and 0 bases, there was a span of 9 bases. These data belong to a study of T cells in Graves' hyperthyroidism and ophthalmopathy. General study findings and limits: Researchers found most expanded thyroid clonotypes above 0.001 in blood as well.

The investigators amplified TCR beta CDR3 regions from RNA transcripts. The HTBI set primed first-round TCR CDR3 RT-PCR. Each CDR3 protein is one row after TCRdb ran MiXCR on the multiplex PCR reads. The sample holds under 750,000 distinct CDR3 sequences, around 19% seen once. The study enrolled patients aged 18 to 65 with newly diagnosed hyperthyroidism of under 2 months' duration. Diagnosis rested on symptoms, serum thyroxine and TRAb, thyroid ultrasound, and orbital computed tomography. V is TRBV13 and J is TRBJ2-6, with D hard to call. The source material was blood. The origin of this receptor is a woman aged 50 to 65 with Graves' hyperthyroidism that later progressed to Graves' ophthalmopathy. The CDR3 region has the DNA TGTGCCAGCAGCTTAGGCCCACCTCTCTCTGGGGCCAACGTCCTGACTTTC. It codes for CASSLGPPLSGANVLTF.